This TCR beta chain was obtained from a study of blood T cell repertoires in COVID-19. V dropped 5 bases and J dropped 2 bases, with 24 bases sitting between them. The CDR3 runs to 19 residues. Germline-derived CDR1 and CDR2 are MNHNY and SVGAGI (reference sequence). Profiled with immunoSEQ multiplex PCR; TCRdb holds only in-frame clones, not every one. The sample has around 260,000 clones, 86% seen once. The receptor was derived from a woman aged 25-40 years with active or convalescent COVID-19. The J gene is TRBJ2-2, the V gene TRBV6-6; possible D gene TRBD2, 5 bases. Material for sequencing was peripheral blood. The CDR3 DNA reads TGTGCCAGCAGTCGTCCCGAGGGCGGGTCTGCGGATAACACCGGGGAGCTGTTTTTT. Its protein is CASSRPEGGSADNTGELFF.